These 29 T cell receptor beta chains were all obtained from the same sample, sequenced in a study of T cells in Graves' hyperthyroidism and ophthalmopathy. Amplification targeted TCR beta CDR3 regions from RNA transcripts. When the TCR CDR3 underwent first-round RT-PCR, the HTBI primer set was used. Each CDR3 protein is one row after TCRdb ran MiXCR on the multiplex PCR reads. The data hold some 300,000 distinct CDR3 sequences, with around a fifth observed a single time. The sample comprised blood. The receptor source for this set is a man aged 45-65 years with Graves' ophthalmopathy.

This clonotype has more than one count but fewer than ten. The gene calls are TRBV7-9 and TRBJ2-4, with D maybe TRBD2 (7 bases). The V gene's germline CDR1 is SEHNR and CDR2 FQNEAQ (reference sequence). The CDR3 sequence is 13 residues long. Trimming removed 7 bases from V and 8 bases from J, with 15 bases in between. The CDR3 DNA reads TGTGCCAGCACCCGAACAGGGAGGGACATTCAGTACTTC. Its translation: CASTRTGRDIQYF.

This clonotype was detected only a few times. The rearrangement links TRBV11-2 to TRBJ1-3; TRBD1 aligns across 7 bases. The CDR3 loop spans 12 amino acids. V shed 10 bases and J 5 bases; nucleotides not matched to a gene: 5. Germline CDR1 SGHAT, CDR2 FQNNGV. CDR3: CATLTGRNTIYF. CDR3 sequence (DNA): TGTGCCACGCTGACAGGGCGAAACACCATATATTTT.

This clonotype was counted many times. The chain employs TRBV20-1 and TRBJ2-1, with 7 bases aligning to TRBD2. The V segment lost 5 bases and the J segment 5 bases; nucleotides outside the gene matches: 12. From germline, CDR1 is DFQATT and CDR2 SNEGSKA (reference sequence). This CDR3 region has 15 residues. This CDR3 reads CSADMFLAEHNEQFF. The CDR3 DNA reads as TGCAGTGCTGATATGTTCCTAGCGGAACACAATGAGCAGTTCTTC.

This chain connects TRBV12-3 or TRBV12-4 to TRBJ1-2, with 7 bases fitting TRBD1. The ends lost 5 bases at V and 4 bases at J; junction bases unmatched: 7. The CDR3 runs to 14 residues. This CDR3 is CASSPPGTAYGYTF. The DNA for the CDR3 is TGTGCCAGCAGTCCCCCCGGGACAGCCTATGGCTACACCTTC.

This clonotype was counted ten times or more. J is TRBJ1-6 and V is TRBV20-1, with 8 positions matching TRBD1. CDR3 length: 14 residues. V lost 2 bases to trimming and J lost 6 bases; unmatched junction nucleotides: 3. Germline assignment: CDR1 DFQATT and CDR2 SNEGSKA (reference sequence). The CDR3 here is CSARQGAVNSPLHF. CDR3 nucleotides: TGCAGTGCTAGACAGGGGGCGGTTAATTCACCCCTCCACTTT.

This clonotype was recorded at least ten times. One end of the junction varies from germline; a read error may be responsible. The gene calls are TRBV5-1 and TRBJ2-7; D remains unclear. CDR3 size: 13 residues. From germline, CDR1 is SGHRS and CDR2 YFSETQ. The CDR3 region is CASSLDGSYEQYF. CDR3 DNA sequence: TGTGCCAGCAGTCTGGACGGCTCCTACGAGCAGTACTTC.

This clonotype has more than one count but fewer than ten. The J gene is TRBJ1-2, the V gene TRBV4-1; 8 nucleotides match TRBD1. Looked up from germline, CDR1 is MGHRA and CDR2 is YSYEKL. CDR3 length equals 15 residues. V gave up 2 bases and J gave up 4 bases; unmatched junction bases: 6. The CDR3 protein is CASSQPGQDSYGYTF. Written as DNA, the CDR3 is TGCGCCAGCAGCCAACCGGGACAGGATAGCTATGGCTACACCTTC.

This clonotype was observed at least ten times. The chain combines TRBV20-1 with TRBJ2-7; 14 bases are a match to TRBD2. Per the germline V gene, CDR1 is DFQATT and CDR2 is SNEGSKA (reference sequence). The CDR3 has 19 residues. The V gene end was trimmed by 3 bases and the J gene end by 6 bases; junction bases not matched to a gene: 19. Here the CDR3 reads CSASPRRTSGRPSWVEQYF. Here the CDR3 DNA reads TGCAGTGCTAGCCCACGTCGGACTAGCGGGAGGCCCTCCTGGGTCGAGCAGTACTTC.

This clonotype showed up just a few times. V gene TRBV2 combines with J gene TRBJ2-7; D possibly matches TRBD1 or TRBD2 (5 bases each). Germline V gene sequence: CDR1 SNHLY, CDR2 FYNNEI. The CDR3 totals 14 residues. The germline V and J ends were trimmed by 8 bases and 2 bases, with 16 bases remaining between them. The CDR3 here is CASRTLGATYEQYF. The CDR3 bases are TGTGCCAGCCGGACCCTCGGGGCTACCTACGAGCAGTACTTC.

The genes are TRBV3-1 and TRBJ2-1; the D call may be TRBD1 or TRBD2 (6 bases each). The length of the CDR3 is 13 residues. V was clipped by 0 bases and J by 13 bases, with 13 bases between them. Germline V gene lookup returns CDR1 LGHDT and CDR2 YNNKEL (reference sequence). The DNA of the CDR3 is TGTGCCAGCAGCCAAGATTTACGGGGGCCACAGTTCTTC. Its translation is CASSQDLRGPQFF.

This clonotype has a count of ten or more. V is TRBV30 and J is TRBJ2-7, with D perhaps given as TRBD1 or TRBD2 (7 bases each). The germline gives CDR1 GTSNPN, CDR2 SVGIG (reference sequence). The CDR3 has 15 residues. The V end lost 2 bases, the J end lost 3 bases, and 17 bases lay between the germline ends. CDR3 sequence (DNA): TGTGCCTGGAGTTGGGAGGGGGCAGGGGACTACGAGCAGTACTTC. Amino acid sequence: CAWSWEGAGDYEQYF.

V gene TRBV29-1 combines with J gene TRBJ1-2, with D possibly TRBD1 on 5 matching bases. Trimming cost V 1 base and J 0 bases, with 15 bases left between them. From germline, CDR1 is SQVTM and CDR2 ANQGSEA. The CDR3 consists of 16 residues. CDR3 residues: CSVEVASDKTNYGYTF. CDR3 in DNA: TGCAGCGTTGAAGTGGCCTCGGACAAAACTAACTATGGCTACACCTTC.

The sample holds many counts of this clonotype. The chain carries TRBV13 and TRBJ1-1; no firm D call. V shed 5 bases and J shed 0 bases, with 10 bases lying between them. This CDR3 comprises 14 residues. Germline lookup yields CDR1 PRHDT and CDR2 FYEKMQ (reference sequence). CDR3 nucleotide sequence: TGTGCCAGCAGCATAAACGGGGTGAACACTGAAGCTTTCTTT. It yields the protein CASSINGVNTEAFF.

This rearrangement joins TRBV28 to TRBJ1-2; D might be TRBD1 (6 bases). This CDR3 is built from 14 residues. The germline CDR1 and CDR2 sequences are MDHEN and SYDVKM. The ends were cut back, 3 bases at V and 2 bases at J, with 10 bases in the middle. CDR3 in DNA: TGTGCCAGCAGTTTGACAGGAGAGAACTATGGCTACACCTTC. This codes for CASSLTGENYGYTF.

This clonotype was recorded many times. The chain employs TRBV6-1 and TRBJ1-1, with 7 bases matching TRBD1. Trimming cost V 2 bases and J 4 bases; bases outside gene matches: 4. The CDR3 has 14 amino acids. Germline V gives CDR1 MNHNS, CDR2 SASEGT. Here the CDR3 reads CASSESGTVTEAFF. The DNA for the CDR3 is TGTGCCAGCAGTGAATCGGGGACAGTCACTGAAGCTTTCTTT.

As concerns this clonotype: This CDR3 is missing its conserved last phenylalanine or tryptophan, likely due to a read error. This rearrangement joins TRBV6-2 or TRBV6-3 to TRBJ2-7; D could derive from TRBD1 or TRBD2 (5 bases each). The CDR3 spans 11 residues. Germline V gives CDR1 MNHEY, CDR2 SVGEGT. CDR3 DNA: TGTGTAACCCGGGGCGGCTACGAGCAGTACTCC. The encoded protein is CVTRGGYEQYS.

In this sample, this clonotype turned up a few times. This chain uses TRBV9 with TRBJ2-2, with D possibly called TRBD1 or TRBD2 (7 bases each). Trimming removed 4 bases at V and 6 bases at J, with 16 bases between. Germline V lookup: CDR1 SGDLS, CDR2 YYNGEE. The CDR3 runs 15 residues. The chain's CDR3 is CASSSQGGAAGELFF. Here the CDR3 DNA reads TGTGCCAGCAGCTCCCAGGGGGGGGCAGCCGGGGAGCTGTTTTTT.

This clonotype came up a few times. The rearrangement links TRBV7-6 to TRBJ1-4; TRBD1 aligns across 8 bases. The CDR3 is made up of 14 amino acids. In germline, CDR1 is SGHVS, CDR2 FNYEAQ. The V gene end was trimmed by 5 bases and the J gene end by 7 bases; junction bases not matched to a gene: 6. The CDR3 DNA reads TGTGCCAGCAGCATCAGGGGGCATGGTGAAAAACTGTTTTTT. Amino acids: CASSIRGHGEKLFF.

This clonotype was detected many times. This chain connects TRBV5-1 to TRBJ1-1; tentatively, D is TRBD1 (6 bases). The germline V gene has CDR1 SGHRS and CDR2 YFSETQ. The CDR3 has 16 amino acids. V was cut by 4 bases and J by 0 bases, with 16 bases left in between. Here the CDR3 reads CASSPDRKRMNTEAFF. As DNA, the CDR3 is TGCGCCAGCAGCCCCGACAGGAAGAGAATGAACACTGAAGCTTTCTTT. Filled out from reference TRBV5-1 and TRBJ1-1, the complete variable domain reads KAGVTQTPRYLIKTRGQQVTLSCSPISGHRSVSWYQQTPGQGLQFLFEYFSETQRNKGNFPGRFSGRQFSNSRSEMNVSTLELGDSALYLCASSPDRKRMNTEAFFGQGTRLTVV.

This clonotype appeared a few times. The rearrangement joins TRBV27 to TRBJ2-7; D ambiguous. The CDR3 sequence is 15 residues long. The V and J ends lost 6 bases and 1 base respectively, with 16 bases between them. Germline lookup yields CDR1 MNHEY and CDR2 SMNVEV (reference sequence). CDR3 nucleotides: TGTGCCAGCAGCCACCTTATTGGGGATTCCTACGAGCAGTACTTC. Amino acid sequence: CASSHLIGDSYEQYF.

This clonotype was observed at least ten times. CDR3 coding DNA: TGTGCCAGCAGCTTGGACAGGGACAGCGAGCAGTACTTC. It encodes CASSLDRDSEQYF. The chain joins TRBV11-2 to TRBJ2-7, with 8 bases identical to TRBD1. The V gene end was trimmed by 3 bases and the J gene end by 6 bases; junction bases not matched to a gene: 4. Germline V CDR1 and CDR2: SGHAT, FQNNGV. This CDR3 is 13 amino acids long.

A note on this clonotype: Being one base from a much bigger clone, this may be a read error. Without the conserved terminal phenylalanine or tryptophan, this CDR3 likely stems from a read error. CDR3 in amino acids: CASSLDGQDEKLFS. DNA for the CDR3: TGCGCCAGCAGCTTGGATGGACAGGATGAAAAACTGTTTTCT. The J gene is TRBJ1-4, the V gene TRBV5-1; TRBD1 aligns across 7 bases. Germline V gene data show CDR1 as SGHRS and CDR2 as YFSETQ. J lost 6 bases, V lost 0 bases, and 2 bases had no gene match. The CDR3 consists of 14 residues.

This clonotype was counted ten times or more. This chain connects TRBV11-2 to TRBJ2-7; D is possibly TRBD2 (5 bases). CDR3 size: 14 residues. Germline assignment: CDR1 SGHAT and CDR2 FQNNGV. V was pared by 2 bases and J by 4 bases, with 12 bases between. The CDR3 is CASSLQSGSYEQYF. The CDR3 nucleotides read TGTGCCAGCAGCTTACAATCGGGGTCGTACGAGCAGTACTTC.

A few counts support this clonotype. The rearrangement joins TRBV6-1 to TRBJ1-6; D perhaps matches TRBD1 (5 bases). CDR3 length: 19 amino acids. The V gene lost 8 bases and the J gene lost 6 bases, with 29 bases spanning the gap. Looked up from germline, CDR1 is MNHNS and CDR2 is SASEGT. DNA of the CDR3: TGTGCCAGCCGTCGGGCGGGGCAGGCGGGGCTCTTGAGTAATTCACCCCTCCACTTT. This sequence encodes CASRRAGQAGLLSNSPLHF.

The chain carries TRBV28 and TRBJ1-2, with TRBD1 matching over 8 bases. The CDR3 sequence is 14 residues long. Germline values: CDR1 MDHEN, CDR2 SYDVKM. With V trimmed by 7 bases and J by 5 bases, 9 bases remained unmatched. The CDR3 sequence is CASISQGAGYGYTF. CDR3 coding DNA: TGTGCCAGCATCTCTCAGGGGGCGGGATATGGCTACACCTTC.

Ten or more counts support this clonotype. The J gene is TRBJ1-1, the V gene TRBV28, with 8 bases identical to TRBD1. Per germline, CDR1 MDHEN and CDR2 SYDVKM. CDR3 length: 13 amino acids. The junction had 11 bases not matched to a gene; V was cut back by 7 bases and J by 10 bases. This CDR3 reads CASIGQGTRRAFF. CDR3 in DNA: TGTGCCAGCATTGGACAGGGAACGAGGAGAGCTTTCTTT.

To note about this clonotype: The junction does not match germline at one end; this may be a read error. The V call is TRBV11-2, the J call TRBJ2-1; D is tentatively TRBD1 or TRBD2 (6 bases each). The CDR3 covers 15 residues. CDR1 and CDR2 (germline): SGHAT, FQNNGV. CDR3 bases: TGTGCCAGCAGCCGTTCCGGGGGCTCCTGCAATGAGCAGTTCTTC. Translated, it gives CASSRSGGSCNEQFF.

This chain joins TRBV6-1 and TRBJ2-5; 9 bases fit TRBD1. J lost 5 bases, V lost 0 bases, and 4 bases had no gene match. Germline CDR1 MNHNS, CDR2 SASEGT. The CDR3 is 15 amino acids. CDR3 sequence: CASSEATGGWETQYF. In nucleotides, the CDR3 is TGTGCCAGCAGTGAAGCTACAGGGGGCTGGGAGACCCAGTACTTC.

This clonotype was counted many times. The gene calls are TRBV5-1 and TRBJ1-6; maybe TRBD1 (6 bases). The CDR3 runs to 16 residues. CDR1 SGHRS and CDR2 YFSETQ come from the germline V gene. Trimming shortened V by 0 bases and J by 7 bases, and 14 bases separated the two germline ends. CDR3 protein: CASSLEVQGQNSPLHF. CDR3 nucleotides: TGCGCCAGCAGCTTGGAAGTGCAGGGGCAGAATTCACCCCTCCACTTT.